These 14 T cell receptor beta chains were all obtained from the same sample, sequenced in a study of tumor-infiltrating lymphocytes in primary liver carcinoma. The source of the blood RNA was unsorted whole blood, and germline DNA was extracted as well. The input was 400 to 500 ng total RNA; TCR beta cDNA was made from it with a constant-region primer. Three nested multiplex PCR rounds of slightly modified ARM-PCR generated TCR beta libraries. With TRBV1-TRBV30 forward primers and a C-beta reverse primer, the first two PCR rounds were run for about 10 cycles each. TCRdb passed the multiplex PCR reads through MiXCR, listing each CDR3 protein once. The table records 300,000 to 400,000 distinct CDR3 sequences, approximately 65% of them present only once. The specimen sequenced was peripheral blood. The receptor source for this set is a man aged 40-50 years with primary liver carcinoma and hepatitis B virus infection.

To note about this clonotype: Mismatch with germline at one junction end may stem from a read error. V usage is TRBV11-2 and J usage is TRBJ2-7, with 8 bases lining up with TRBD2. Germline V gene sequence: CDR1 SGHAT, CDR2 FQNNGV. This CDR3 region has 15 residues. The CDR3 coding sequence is TGTACCAGCAGCATCAGCGGGAGTGTAGTTTACGAGCAGTACTTC. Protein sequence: CTSSISGSVVYEQYF.

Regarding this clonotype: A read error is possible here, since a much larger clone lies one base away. CDR3 region: CAISGSRSDNERFF. In DNA form, the CDR3 reads TGTGCCATCAGTGGAAGTAGGTCGGACAATGAGCGGTTCTTC. The chain carries TRBV10-3 and TRBJ2-1; D may be TRBD1 (5 bases). The germline CDR1 and CDR2 sequences are ENHRY and SYGVKD. The CDR3 has 14 residues.

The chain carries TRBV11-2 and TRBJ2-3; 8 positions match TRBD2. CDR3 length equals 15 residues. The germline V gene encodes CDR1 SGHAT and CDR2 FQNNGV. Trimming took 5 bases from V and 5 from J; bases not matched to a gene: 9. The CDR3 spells CASSGGAAGVDTQYF. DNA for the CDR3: TGTGCCAGCAGCGGGGGTGCAGCGGGAGTAGATACGCAGTATTTT.

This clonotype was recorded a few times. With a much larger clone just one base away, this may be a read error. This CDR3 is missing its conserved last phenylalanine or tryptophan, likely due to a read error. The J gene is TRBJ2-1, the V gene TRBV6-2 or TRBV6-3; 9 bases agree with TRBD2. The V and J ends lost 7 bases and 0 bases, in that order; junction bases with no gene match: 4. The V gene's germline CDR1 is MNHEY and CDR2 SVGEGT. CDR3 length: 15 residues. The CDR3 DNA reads TGTGCCAGCAACTTACTAGCGGGCTCCTACAATGAGCAGTTCTTA. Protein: CASNLLAGSYNEQFL.

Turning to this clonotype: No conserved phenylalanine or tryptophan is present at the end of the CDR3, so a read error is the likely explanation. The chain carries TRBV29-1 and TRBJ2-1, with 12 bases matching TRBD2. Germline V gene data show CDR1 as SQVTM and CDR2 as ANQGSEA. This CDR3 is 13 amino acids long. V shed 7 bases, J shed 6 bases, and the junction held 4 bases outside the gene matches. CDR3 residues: CSEGTSGFNEQFL. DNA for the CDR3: TGCAGCGAGGGGACTAGCGGGTTCAATGAGCAGTTCCTC.

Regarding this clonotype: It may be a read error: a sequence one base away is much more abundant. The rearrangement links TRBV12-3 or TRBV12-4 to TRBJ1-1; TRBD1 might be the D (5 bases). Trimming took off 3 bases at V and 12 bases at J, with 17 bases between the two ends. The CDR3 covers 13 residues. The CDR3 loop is CASSFDGDRGTFF. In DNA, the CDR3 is TGTGCCAGCAGTTTTGACGGGGACCGTGGGACTTTCTTT.

The DNA for the CDR3 is TGTGCCAGCAGCTTAAACCCGGAGCCGACGCAGTATTTT. Protein sequence: CASSLNPEPTQYF. The chain links TRBV5-4 to TRBJ2-3; no clear D. The ends were cut back, 2 bases at V and 9 bases at J, with 13 bases in the middle. The CDR3 consists of 13 residues. From germline, CDR1 is SGHNT and CDR2 YYREEE (reference sequence).

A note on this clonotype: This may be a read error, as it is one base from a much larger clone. The CDR3 here is CASSLSRAGDTQYF. CDR3 DNA: TGTGCCAGCAGTTTATCGAGGGCAGGAGATACGCAGTATTTT. V gene TRBV12-3 or TRBV12-4 combines with J gene TRBJ2-3; possibly TRBD2 for D (5 bases). The CDR3 is made up of 14 amino acids. Deletions cut 2 bases from V and 5 bases from J, with 11 bases between.

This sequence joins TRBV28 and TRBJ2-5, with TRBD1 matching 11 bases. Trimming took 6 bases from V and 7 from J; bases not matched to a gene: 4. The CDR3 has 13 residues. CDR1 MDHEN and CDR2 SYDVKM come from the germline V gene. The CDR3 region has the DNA TGTGCCAGCAGGTCCGGGACAGGGGGGACCCAGTACTTC. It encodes CASRSGTGGTQYF.

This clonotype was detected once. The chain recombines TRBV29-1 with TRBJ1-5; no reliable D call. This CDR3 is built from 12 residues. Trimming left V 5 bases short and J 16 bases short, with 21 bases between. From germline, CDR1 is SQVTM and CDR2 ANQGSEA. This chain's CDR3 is CSVQIAGQRQHF. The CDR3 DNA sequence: TGCAGCGTTCAAATTGCGGGTCAGCGCCAACATTTT.

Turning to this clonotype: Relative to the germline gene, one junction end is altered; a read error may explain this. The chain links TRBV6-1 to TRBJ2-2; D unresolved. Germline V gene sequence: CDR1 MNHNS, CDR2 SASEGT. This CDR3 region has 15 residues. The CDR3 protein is CTSSETVSNTRELFF. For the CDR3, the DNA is TGTACCAGCAGTGAGACTGTCTCGAACACCAGGGAGCTGTTTTTT.

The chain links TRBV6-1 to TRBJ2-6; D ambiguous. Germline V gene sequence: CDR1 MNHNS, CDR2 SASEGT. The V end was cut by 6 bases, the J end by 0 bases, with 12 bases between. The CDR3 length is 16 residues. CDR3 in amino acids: CASRNPISSGANVLTF. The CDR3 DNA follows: TGTGCCAGCAGGAACCCTATTAGCTCTGGGGCCAACGTCCTGACTTTC.

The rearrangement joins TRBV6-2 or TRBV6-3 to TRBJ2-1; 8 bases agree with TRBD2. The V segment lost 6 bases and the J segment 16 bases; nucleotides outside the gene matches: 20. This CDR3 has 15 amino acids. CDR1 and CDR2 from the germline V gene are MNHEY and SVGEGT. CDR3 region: CASSIGGSGAADQFF. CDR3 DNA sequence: TGTGCCAGCAGCATAGGGGGTAGCGGGGCCGCTGATCAATTCTTC.

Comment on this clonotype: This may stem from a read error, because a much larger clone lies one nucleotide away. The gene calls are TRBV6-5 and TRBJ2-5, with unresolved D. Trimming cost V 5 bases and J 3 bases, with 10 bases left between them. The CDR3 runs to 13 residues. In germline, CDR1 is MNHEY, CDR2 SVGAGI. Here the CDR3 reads CASSIPREETQYF. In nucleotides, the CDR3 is TGTGCCAGCAGTATACCAAGGGAAGAGACCCAGTACTTC.